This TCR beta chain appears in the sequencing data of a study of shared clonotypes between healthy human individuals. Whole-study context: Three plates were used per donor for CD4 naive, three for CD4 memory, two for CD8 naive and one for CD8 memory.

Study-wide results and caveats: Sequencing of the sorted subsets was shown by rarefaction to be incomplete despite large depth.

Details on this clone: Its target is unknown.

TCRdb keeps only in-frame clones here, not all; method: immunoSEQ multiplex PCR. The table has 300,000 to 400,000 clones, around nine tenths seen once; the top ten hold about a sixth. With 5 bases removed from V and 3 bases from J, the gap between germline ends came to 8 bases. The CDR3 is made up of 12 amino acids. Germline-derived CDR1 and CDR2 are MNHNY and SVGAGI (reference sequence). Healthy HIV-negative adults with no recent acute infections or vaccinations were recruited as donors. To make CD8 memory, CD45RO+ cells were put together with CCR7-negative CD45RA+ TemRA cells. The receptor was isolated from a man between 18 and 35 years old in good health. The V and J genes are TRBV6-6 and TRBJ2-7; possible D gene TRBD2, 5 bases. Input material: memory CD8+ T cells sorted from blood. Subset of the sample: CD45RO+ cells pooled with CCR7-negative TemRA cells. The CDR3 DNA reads TGTGCCAGCAGTAGGACTGACTACGAGCAGTACTTC. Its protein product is CASSRTDYEQYF.